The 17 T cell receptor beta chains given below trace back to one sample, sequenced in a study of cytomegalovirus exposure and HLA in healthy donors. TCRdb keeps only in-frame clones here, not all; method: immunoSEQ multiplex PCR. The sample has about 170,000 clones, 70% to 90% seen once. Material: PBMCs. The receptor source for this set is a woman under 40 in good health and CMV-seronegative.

CDR3 loop: CASSSTYEQYF. The CDR3 nucleotides are TGTGCCAGCAGCTCCACATACGAGCAGTACTTC. The chain has TRBV7-9 and TRBJ2-7; D gene uncertain. Trimming shortened V by 4 bases and J by 4 bases, and 5 bases separated the two germline ends. The CDR3 consists of 11 residues. Germline CDR1 reads SEHNR; CDR2 reads FQNEAQ (reference sequence).

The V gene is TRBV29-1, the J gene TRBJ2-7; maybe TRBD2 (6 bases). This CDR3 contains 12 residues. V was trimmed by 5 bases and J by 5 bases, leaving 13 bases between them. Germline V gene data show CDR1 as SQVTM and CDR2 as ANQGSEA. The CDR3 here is CSVFGSSNEQYF. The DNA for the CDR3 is TGCAGCGTTTTCGGGAGTTCGAACGAGCAGTACTTC.

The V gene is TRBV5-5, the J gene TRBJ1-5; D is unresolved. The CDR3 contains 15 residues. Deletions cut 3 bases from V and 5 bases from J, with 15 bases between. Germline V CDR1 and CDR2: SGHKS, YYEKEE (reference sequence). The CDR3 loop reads CASSWWAADHQPQHF. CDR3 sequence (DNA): TGTGCCAGCAGCTGGTGGGCTGCGGATCATCAGCCCCAGCATTTT.

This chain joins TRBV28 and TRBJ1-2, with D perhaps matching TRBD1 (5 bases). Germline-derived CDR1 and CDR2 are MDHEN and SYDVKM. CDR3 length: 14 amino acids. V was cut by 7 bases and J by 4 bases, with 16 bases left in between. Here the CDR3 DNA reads TGTGCCAGCACCCGTCGGGACCGGCTCTATGGCTACACCTTC. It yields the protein CASTRRDRLYGYTF.

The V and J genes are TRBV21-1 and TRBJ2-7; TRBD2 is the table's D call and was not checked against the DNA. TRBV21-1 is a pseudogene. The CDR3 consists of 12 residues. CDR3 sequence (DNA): TGTGCCAGCAGCAAAGATCGGTCGGAGCAGTACTTC. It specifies CASSKDRSEQYF.

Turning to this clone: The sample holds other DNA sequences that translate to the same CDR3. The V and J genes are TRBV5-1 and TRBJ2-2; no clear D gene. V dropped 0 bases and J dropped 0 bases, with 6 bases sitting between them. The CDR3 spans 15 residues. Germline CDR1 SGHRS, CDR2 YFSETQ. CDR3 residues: CASSLGTPNTGELFF. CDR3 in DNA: TGCGCCAGCAGCTTGGGGACCCCGAACACCGGGGAGCTGTTTTTT.

The CDR3 region has the DNA TGCAGCGTAACAGGGAGCCCAGATACGCAGTATTTT. Protein product: CSVTGSPDTQYF. The rearrangement joins TRBV29-1 to TRBJ2-3, with a tentative D call TRBD1 (6 bases). The CDR3 length is 12 residues. With 6 bases removed from V and 4 bases from J, the gap between germline ends came to 11 bases. Germline V gene lookup returns CDR1 SQVTM and CDR2 ANQGSEA.

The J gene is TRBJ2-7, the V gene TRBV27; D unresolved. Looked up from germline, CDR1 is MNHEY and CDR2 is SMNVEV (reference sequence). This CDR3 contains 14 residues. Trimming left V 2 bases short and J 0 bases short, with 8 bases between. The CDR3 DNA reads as TGTGCCAGCAGTTTAGCGGTAACCTCCTACGAGCAGTACTTC. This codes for CASSLAVTSYEQYF.

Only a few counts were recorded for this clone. CDR3 sequence reads: CASSGGLISGNTIYF. CDR3 nucleotides: TGTGCCAGCAGCGGGGGACTGATCTCTGGAAACACCATATATTTT. This chain uses TRBV9 with TRBJ1-3, with a weak D call TRBD1 (5 bases). Germline V lookup: CDR1 SGDLS, CDR2 YYNGEE. The V end lost 3 bases, the J end lost 0 bases, and 10 bases lay between the germline ends. The CDR3 totals 15 residues.

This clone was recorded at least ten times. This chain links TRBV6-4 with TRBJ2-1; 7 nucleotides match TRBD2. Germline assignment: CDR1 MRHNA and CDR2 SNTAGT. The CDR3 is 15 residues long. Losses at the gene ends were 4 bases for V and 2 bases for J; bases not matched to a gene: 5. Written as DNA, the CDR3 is TGTGCCAGCAGTGCCGCTAGCGGCACCTACAATGAGCAGTTCTTC. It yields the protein CASSAASGTYNEQFF.

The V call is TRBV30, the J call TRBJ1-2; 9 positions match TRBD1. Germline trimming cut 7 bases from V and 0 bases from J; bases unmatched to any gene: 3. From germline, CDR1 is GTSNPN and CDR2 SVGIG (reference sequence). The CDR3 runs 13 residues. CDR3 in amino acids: CASRDRANYGYTF. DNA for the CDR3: TGTGCCTCCCGGGACAGGGCTAACTATGGCTACACCTTC.

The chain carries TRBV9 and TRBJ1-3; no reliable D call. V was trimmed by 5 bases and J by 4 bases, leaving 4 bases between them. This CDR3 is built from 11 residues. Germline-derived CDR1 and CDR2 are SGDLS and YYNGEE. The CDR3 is CASSPGNTIYF. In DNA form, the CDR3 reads TGTGCCAGCAGTCCCGGAAACACCATATATTTT.

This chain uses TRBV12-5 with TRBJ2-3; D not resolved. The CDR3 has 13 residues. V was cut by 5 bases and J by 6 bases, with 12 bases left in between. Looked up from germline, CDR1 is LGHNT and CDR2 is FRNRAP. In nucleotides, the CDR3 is TGTGCTAGTGGTCCTCAGAGCCGCGATACGCAGTATTTT. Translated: CASGPQSRDTQYF.

CDR3 nucleotide sequence: TGTGCCAGCAGCCAAGATTCGACGGGGGCTCGCAACGAGCAGTACTTC. Protein product: CASSQDSTGARNEQYF. The gene calls are TRBV4-2 and TRBJ2-7; D possibly matches TRBD1 or TRBD2 (6 bases each). The V and J ends lost 0 bases and 5 bases respectively, with 17 bases between them. This CDR3 is built from 16 residues. Germline V gene lookup returns CDR1 LGHNA and CDR2 YNFKEQ.

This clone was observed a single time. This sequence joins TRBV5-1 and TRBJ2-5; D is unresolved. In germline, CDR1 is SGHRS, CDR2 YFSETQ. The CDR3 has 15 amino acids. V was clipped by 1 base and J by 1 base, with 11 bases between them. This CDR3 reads CASSLLTSGQETQYF. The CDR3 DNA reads TGCGCCAGCAGCTTGTTGACTTCAGGCCAAGAGACCCAGTACTTC.

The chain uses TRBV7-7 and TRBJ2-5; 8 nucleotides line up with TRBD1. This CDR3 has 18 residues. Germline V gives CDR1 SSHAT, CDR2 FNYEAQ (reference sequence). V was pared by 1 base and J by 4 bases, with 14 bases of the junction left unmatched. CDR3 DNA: TGTGCCAGCAGCTTAGGTCGGGGGACAGGTAGAACAGGAGAGACCCAGTACTTC. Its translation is CASSLGRGTGRTGETQYF.

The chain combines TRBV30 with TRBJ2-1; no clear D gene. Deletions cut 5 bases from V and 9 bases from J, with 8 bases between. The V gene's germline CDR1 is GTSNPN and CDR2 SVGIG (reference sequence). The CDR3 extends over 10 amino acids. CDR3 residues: CAWGAVEQFF. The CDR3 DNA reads TGTGCCTGGGGAGCCGTTGAGCAGTTCTTC. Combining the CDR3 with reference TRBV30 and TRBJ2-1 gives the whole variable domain SQTIHQWPATLVQPVGSPLSLECTVEGTSNPNLYWYRQAAGRGLQLLFYSVGIGQISSEVPQNLSASRPQDRQFILSSKKLLLSDSGFYLCAWGAVEQFFGPGTRLTVL.